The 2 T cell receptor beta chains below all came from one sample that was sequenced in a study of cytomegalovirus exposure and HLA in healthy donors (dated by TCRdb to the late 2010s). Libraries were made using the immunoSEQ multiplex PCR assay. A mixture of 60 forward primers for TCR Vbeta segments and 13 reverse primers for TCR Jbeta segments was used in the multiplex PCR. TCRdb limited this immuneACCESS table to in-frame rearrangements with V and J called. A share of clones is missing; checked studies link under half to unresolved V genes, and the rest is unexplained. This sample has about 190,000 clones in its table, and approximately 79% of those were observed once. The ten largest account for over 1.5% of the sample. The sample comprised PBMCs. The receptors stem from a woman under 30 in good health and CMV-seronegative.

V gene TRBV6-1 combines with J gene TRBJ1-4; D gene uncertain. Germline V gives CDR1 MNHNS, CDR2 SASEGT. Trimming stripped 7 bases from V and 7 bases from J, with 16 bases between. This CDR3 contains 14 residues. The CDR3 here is CASKMSLNSEKLFF. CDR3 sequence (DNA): TGTGCCAGCAAAATGTCCCTCAACAGTGAAAAACTGTTTTTT.

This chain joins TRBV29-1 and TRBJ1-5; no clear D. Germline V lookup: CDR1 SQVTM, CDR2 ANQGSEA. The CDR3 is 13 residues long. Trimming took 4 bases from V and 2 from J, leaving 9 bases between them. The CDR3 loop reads CSVVEGGNQPQHF. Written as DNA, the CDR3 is TGCAGCGTTGTCGAAGGAGGCAATCAGCCCCAGCATTTT.